These 29 T cell receptor beta chains share one sample of origin, sequenced in a study of OX40 agonist ivuxolimab in advanced cancers. Profiled with immunoSEQ multiplex PCR; TCRdb holds only in-frame clones, not every one. The sample shows around 80,000 clones, about 91% of them seen only once. Here the sequenced sample was CD4+ or CD8+ T cells sorted from blood, taken in a trial of the OX40 agonist ivuxolimab. Every receptor here comes from an adult with an advanced solid tumor such as melanoma, head and neck, liver or kidney cancer.

V and J are TRBV28 and TRBJ2-7; D is ambiguous. The length of the CDR3 is 12 residues. Germline CDR1 MDHEN, CDR2 SYDVKM. The V end lost 2 bases, the J end lost 4 bases, and 6 bases lay between the germline ends. This CDR3 reads CASSLKGYEQYF. The CDR3 bases are TGTGCCAGCAGTTTAAAAGGGTACGAGCAGTACTTC.

This clone has just a few counts. The chain employs TRBV10-3 and TRBJ2-2; D might be TRBD1 or TRBD2, each matching 5 bases. Trimming pared 2 bases from V and 5 bases from J, leaving 9 bases between. CDR3 size: 14 residues. Germline V CDR1 and CDR2: ENHRY, SYGVKD. The CDR3 region is CAISEGRETGELFF. CDR3 in DNA: TGTGCCATCAGTGAGGGCAGGGAGACCGGGGAGCTGTTTTTT.

This clone has only one observation. The chain carries TRBV10-2 and TRBJ1-1, with D perhaps TRBD1 (6 bases). V lost 9 bases and J lost 5, with 16 bases in between. Germline V gene lookup returns CDR1 WSHSY and CDR2 SAAADI. This CDR3 has 13 amino acids. The CDR3 sequence: CASIGIGGTEAFF. CDR3 nucleotides: TGCGCCAGTATAGGCATAGGGGGGACTGAAGCTTTCTTT.

The V and J genes are TRBV5-8 and TRBJ2-2; D is possibly TRBD1 (5 bases). This CDR3 spans 15 amino acids. The germline V gene has CDR1 SGHTS and CDR2 YDEGEE. With 1 base removed from V and 1 base from J, the gap between germline ends came to 8 bases. This CDR3 is CASSLKGQNTGELFF. In DNA, the CDR3 is TGTGCCAGCAGCTTGAAAGGACAGAACACCGGGGAGCTGTTTTTT.

V is TRBV10-3 and J is TRBJ1-2; D might be TRBD1 (6 bases). The CDR3 loop spans 13 amino acids. Deletions cut 10 bases from V and 3 bases from J, with 15 bases between. Germline V gene data show CDR1 as ENHRY and CDR2 as SYGVKD. CDR3 DNA: TGTGCCACCGGGGACACTGGATACTATGGCTACACCTTC. Protein sequence: CATGDTGYYGYTF.

The chain combines TRBV9 with TRBJ2-2, with TRBD2 matching 11 bases. Germline V lookup: CDR1 SGDLS, CDR2 YYNGEE. This CDR3 has 16 amino acids. Losses at the gene ends were 0 bases for V and 5 bases for J; bases not matched to a gene: 3. CDR3 in amino acids: CASSVEASGRTGELFF. In DNA form, the CDR3 reads TGTGCCAGCAGCGTAGAGGCTAGCGGGAGGACCGGGGAGCTGTTTTTT.

The J gene is TRBJ2-7, the V gene TRBV9; weak D call: TRBD1 (6 bases). Germline assignment: CDR1 SGDLS and CDR2 YYNGEE. This CDR3 is built from 15 residues. V was shortened by 1 base and J by 2 bases, with 13 bases between the two germline ends. The CDR3 here is CASSVSSGQPYEQYF. In DNA, the CDR3 is TGTGCCAGCAGCGTATCGTCGGGACAACCCTACGAGCAGTACTTC.

This chain joins TRBV4-1 and TRBJ1-4; D is perhaps TRBD1 (5 bases). Germline CDR1 and CDR2: MGHRA and YSYEKL. V gave up 1 base and J gave up 8 bases, with 17 bases separating them. CDR3 length: 16 amino acids. CDR3 region: CASSQGRAGFSEKLFF. The CDR3 region has the DNA TGCGCCAGCAGCCAAGGTAGGGCAGGGTTCTCAGAAAAACTGTTTTTT.

V is TRBV19 and J is TRBJ1-4, with D unclear. The CDR3 totals 16 residues. Per the germline V gene, CDR1 is LNHDA and CDR2 is SQIVND (reference sequence). V was trimmed by 6 bases and J by 1 base, leaving 15 bases between them. In DNA form, the CDR3 reads TGTGCCAGTAGACCCCGCGGGTGGGGAACTAATGAAAAACTGTTTTTT. Translation: CASRPRGWGTNEKLFF.

The genes are TRBV5-1 and TRBJ2-5, with 16 bases lining up with TRBD2. The DNA matches TRBJ2-7 better at its end, which makes the J call doubtful. The length of the CDR3 is 17 residues. CDR1 and CDR2 (germline): SGHRS, YFSETQ. CDR3 protein: CASSLPGTSGRANEQYF. CDR3 DNA sequence: TGCGCCAGCAGCTTGCCCGGGACTAGCGGGAGGGCCAACGAGCAGTACTTC.

The chain carries TRBV5-1 and TRBJ2-5; the match to TRBD2 covers 8 bases. Losses at the gene ends were 4 bases for V and 1 base for J; bases not matched to a gene: 3. Germline values: CDR1 SGHRS, CDR2 YFSETQ. The CDR3 has 14 residues. The CDR3 sequence: CASSPGGAQETQYF. CDR3 bases: TGCGCCAGCAGCCCCGGGGGGGCCCAAGAGACCCAGTACTTC.

The CDR3 here is CASSSSSGPYEQYF. As DNA, the CDR3 is TGTGCCAGCAGTTCCAGTAGCGGTCCCTACGAGCAGTACTTC. The V call is TRBV28, the J call TRBJ2-7, with D possibly TRBD2 on 6 matching bases. In germline, CDR1 is MDHEN, CDR2 SYDVKM. The CDR3 extends over 14 amino acids. Trimming removed 4 bases at V and 2 bases at J, with 12 bases between.

The chain joins TRBV18 to TRBJ1-4; D gene unclear. V gave up 6 bases and J gave up 8 bases, with 19 bases separating them. The CDR3 has 15 amino acids. Germline loops: CDR1 KGHSH, CDR2 LQKENI. CDR3 nucleotide sequence: TGTGCCAGCTCCTCATCCGGCAAGATTCCGGAAAAACTGTTTTTT. Protein: CASSSSGKIPEKLFF.

The rearrangement links TRBV28 to TRBJ1-5; TRBD1 might be the D (6 bases). The CDR3 contains 12 residues. V lost 2 bases and J lost 9, with 8 bases in between. CDR1 is MDHEN and CDR2 is SYDVKM in the germline V gene. The CDR3 reads CASSLGGGPQHF. CDR3 coding DNA: TGTGCCAGCAGTTTAGGAGGGGGGCCCCAGCATTTT. Variable domain in full (rest from reference TRBV28 and TRBJ1-5): DVKVTQSSRYLVKRTGEKVFLECVQDMDHENMFWYRQDPGLGLRLIYFSYDVKMKEKGDIPEGYSVSREKKERFSLILESASTNQTSMYLCASSLGGGPQHFGDGTRLSIL.

V is TRBV6-1 and J is TRBJ1-5; no definite D call. CDR3 length: 9 residues. V shed 10 bases and J shed 9 bases, with 7 bases lying between them. The germline V gene encodes CDR1 MNHNS and CDR2 SASEGT. The CDR3 bases are TGTGCCATCCTAGCGCCCCAGCATTTT. Protein product: CAILAPQHF.

A single count supports this clone. This sequence joins TRBV28 and TRBJ1-5; no clear D gene. The CDR3 covers 13 residues. The V end lost 2 bases, the J end lost 5 bases, and 7 bases lay between the germline ends. Germline CDR1 reads MDHEN; CDR2 reads SYDVKM. As DNA, the CDR3 is TGTGCCAGCAGTTTAGGCATCCATCAGCCCCAGCATTTT. Its translation is CASSLGIHQPQHF.

This clone has a single count. The CDR3 DNA is TGTGCCAGTACCCCTGGACAGGGTCCCTACGAGCAGTACTTC. It yields the protein CASTPGQGPYEQYF. The J gene is TRBJ2-7, the V gene TRBV19, with TRBD1 matching over 8 bases. This CDR3 has 14 amino acids. Trimming cost V 7 bases and J 2 bases; bases outside gene matches: 7. Germline CDR1 is LNHDA and CDR2 is SQIVND (reference sequence). Based on the CDR3 plus reference TRBV19 and TRBJ2-7, the full variable domain is DGGITQSPKYLFRKEGQNVTLSCEQNLNHDAMYWYRQDPGQGLRLIYYSQIVNDFQKGDIAEGYSVSREKKESFPLTVTSAQKNPTAFYLCASTPGQGPYEQYFGPGTRLTVT.

The gene calls are TRBV6-5 and TRBJ2-7; 8 bases are a match to TRBD1. The V segment lost 5 bases and the J segment 7 bases; nucleotides outside the gene matches: 7. Per the germline V gene, CDR1 is MNHEY and CDR2 is SVGAGI. There are 13 residues in the CDR3. The CDR3, as DNA: TGTGCCAGCAGTACAAGACAGGGGTCGGAGCAGTACTTC. This translates into CASSTRQGSEQYF.

To note about this clone: At one of its ends the junction is not consistent with the germline gene, which may arise from a read error. The rearrangement uses TRBV30 and TRBJ2-1; D may correspond to TRBD1 or TRBD2 (5 bases each). Germline V gives CDR1 GTSNPN, CDR2 SVGIG (reference sequence). The CDR3 loop spans 13 amino acids. This chain's CDR3 is CACPDGAGGSRIF. The CDR3 DNA reads as TGTGCCTGTCCCGACGGGGCGGGCGGCTCCCGGATCTTC.

The chain recombines TRBV7-2 with TRBJ1-1; D is ambiguous. Trimming cost V 1 base and J 11 bases, with 11 bases left between them. Per the germline V gene, CDR1 is SGHTA and CDR2 is FQGNSA. The CDR3 runs 12 residues. This CDR3 is CASSLEAGGAFF. DNA of the CDR3: TGTGCCAGCAGCTTAGAGGCCGGAGGCGCTTTCTTT.

V usage is TRBV6-5 and J usage is TRBJ2-2; no firm D call. Germline V lookup: CDR1 MNHEY, CDR2 SVGAGI. Trimming stripped 6 bases from V and 1 base from J, with 9 bases between. The CDR3 is 14 amino acids. The CDR3 here is CASRHTVNTGELFF. For the CDR3, the DNA is TGTGCCAGCAGGCACACGGTGAACACCGGGGAGCTGTTTTTT.

This clone has more than one count but fewer than ten. The chain is built from TRBV30 and TRBJ1-1; D is perhaps TRBD1 (5 bases). From germline, CDR1 is GTSNPN and CDR2 SVGIG (reference sequence). The CDR3 is 16 residues long. The V end was cut by 8 bases, the J end by 6 bases, with 28 bases between. The CDR3 sequence is CAESRGNRPGQPEAFF. The CDR3 region has the DNA TGTGCCGAATCTAGGGGCAACAGGCCAGGGCAGCCTGAAGCTTTCTTT.

The chain is built from TRBV6-1 and TRBJ1-5, with D perhaps TRBD1 (5 bases). Between the trimmed V and J ends, which lost 6 bases and 7 bases, there was a span of 13 bases. The V gene's germline CDR1 is MNHNS and CDR2 SASEGT. This CDR3 spans 13 amino acids. CDR3 nucleotides: TGTGCCAGCAGGGGGACCGGAGACCAGCCCCAGCATTTT. As protein: CASRGTGDQPQHF.

The chain combines TRBV5-1 with TRBJ2-3; D is possibly TRBD1 (6 bases). CDR1 is SGHRS and CDR2 is YFSETQ in the germline V gene. Trimming took off 2 bases at V and 5 bases at J, with 12 bases between the two ends. The CDR3 consists of 14 residues. CDR3 in amino acids: CASSLQGSGDTQYF. The CDR3 nucleotides are TGCGCCAGCAGCTTACAGGGTTCCGGAGATACGCAGTATTTT. The variable domain in full, with the rest retrieved from reference TRBV5-1 and TRBJ2-3, is KAGVTQTPRYLIKTRGQQVTLSCSPISGHRSVSWYQQTPGQGLQFLFEYFSETQRNKGNFPGRFSGRQFSNSRSEMNVSTLELGDSALYLCASSLQGSGDTQYFGPGTRLTVL.

The gene calls are TRBV28 and TRBJ1-5; D is perhaps TRBD1 (5 bases). Germline V gene lookup returns CDR1 MDHEN and CDR2 SYDVKM. The ends were cut back, 4 bases at V and 1 base at J, with 8 bases in the middle. The CDR3 is 14 residues long. CDR3: CASSWGVSNQPQHF. Written as DNA, the CDR3 is TGTGCCAGCAGTTGGGGGGTGAGCAATCAGCCCCAGCATTTT.

The genes are TRBV10-3 and TRBJ2-1; D possibly matches TRBD1 or TRBD2 (5 bases each). The CDR3 has 13 amino acids. V shed 3 bases and J shed 13 bases, with 16 bases lying between them. The V gene's germline CDR1 is ENHRY and CDR2 SYGVKD. This chain's CDR3 is CAISDNGALLQFF. In DNA form, the CDR3 reads TGTGCCATCAGTGATAACGGGGCCCTGCTCCAGTTCTTC.

This chain links TRBV27 with TRBJ2-7; no definite D call. Germline V CDR1 and CDR2: MNHEY, SMNVEV (reference sequence). The ends were cut back, 6 bases at V and 4 bases at J, with 16 bases in the middle. This CDR3 is 14 amino acids long. CDR3: CASSPTYAKYEQYF. The CDR3 nucleotides read TGTGCCAGCAGCCCAACGTATGCAAAGTACGAGCAGTACTTC.

The chain recombines TRBV28 with TRBJ1-3; D ambiguous. Between the trimmed V and J ends, which lost 6 bases and 0 bases, there was a span of 15 bases. The CDR3 totals 16 residues. Germline loops: CDR1 MDHEN, CDR2 SYDVKM. For the CDR3, the DNA is TGTGCCAGCAGGCTTACAGCCGCGAGCTCTGGAAACACCATATATTTT. It encodes CASRLTAASSGNTIYF.

The chain employs TRBV4-3 and TRBJ2-1; 7 bases are shared with TRBD2. V lost 2 bases, J lost 6 bases, and 7 bases stayed unmatched. The germline V gene has CDR1 LGHNA and CDR2 YSLEER. CDR3 length equals 15 residues. The CDR3 region is CASSQMWGRGNEQFF. In DNA, the CDR3 is TGCGCCAGCAGCCAAATGTGGGGGAGGGGCAATGAGCAGTTCTTC.